A single TCR beta chain is shown here with its context. These data come from a study of memory CD4+ T cells and cytomegalovirus serostatus. Overall study: This sample comes from healthy Belgian adults, 8 to 10 CMV seropositive, around 26 seronegative.

Per the original data handling: Out-of-frame sequences were removed, leaving 2 million to 2.5 million distinct TCRbeta sequences. Measured with immunoSEQ multiplex PCR; TCRdb has only the in-frame clones, and not every one. V and J calls and clone size are copied from that table; D and trimming were computed from the DNA. The repertoire holds about 92,000 clones, around 80% seen once, with 3.6% in the top ten. The sort gate was single viable CD3+CD4+CD8-CD45RO+ cells for memory CD4+ T cells. This sequence was found in an adult in good health and CMV-seropositive. Sequences were obtained from memory CD4+ T cells from blood.

Here the CDR3 DNA reads TGTGCCAGCAGCTTAGGTCGTCTAGACAATGAGCAGTTCTTC. As protein: CASSLGRLDNEQFF. V usage is TRBV7-2 and J usage is TRBJ2-1; D unresolved. The CDR3 covers 14 residues. V shed 1 base and J shed 5 bases, with 9 bases lying between them. In germline, CDR1 is SGHTA, CDR2 FQGNSA.